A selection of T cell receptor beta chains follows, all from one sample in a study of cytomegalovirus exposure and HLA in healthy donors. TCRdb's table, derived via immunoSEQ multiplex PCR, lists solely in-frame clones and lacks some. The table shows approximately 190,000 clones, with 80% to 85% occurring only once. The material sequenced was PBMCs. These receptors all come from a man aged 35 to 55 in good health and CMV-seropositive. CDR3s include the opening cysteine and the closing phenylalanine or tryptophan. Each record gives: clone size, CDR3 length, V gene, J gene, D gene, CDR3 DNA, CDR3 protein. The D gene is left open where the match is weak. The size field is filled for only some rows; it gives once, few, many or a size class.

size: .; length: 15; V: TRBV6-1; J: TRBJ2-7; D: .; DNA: TGTGCCAGCAACCTTCTGACAGCTGGATCCTACGAGCAGTACTTC; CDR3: CASNLLTAGSYEQYF
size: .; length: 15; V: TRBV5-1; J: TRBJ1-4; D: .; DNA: TGCGCCAGCAGCGTTACTCAGGCCGCTAATGAAAAACTGTTTTTT; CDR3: CASSVTQAANEKLFF
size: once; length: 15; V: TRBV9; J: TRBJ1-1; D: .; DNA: TGTGCCAGCAGCGCTCGAGGACAGCTGAACACTGAAGCTTTCTTT; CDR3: CASSARGQLNTEAFF
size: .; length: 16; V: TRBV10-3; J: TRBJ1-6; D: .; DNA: TGTGCCATCAGTGACCCAGGGGAGGGCCTTGATTCACCCCTCCACTTT; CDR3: CAISDPGEGLDSPLHF
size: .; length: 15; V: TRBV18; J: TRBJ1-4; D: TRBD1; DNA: TGTGCCAGCTCACCACCGGAGGGGGCCGGTGAAAAACTGTTTTTT; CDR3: CASSPPEGAGEKLFF
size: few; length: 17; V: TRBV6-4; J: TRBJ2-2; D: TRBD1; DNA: TGTGCCAGCAGTGACTCAGTCCCGGACAGGGAAGCCGGGGAGCTGTTTTTT; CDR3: CASSDSVPDREAGELFF
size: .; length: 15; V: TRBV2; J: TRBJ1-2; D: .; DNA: TGTGCCAGCTTAAACCCCAGGGCCTCTAACTATGGCTACACCTTC; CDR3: CASLNPRASNYGYTF
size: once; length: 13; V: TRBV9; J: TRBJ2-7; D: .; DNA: TGTGCCAGCAGCTTCGAACCACACTACGAGCAGTACTTC; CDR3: CASSFEPHYEQYF
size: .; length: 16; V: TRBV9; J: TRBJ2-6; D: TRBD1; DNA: TGTGCCAGCAGCGATGGGACAGGGGTCGGGGCCAACGTCCTGACTTTC; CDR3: CASSDGTGVGANVLTF
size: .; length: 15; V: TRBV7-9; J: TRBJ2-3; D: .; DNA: TGTGCCAGCAGCTCGGGACAATTGTTCGGACATACGCAGTATTTT; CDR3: CASSSGQLFGHTQYF
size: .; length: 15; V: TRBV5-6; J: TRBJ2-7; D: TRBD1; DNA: TGTGCCAGCAGCTTGGTAGACAGGGAACCCTACGAGCAGTACTTC; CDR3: CASSLVDREPYEQYF
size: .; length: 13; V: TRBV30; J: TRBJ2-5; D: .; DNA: TGTGCCTGGATCCCGGACCGGGGAGAGACCCAGTACTTC; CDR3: CAWIPDRGETQYF
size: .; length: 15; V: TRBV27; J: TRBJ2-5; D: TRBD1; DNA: TGTGCCAGCAGTCGGCAAGGACAGGGTGGAGAGACCCAGTACTTC; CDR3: CASSRQGQGGETQYF
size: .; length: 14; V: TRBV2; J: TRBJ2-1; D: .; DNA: TGTGCCAGCAACCTAGCGATCACCTACAATGAGCAGTTCTTC; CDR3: CASNLAITYNEQFF
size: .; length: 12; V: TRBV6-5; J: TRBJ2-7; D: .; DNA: TGTGCCAGCAGGCACAGCTCCTACGAGCAGTACTTC; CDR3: CASRHSSYEQYF
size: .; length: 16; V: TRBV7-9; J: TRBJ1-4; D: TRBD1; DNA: TGTGCCAGCAGCAGGGACAGGGGGCGAAATAATGAAAAACTGTTTTTT; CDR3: CASSRDRGRNNEKLFF
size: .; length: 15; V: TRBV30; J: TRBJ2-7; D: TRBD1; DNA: TGTGCCTGGAGTCCACAGGGGTCCCCAACCTACGAGCAGTACTTC; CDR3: CAWSPQGSPTYEQYF
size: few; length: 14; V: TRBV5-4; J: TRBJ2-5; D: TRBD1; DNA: TGTGCCAGCAGCACGGACAGGCGGCCAGAGACCCAGTACTTC; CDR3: CASSTDRRPETQYF